This TCR beta chain was sequenced for a study of T cell responses to AZD1222 COVID-19 vaccine. Trimming removed 3 bases at V and 3 bases at J, with 9 bases between. This CDR3 is built from 14 residues. The V gene's germline CDR1 is MGHDK and CDR2 SYGVNS. Data came from immunoSEQ multiplex PCR; TCRdb stores just in-frame clones and leaves some out. The table has roughly 120,000 clones, 85% to 90% seen once; the top ten hold 7% to 8%. The sequence came from an adult in good health. This sample comprised peripheral blood, obtained on day 0 of AZD1222 vaccination. This chain links TRBV25-1 with TRBJ1-5; unclear D gene. The CDR3 loop reads CASSDSGDNQPQHF. The CDR3 DNA reads TGTGCCAGCAGTGACAGCGGGGACAATCAGCCCCAGCATTTT.